This TCR beta chain was obtained from a study of cytomegalovirus exposure and HLA in healthy donors. CDR3 length equals 15 residues. Germline loops: CDR1 MGHRA, CDR2 YSYEKL. V shed 0 bases and J 3 bases; nucleotides not matched to a gene: 4. Researchers ran the PCR with 60 Vbeta and 13 Jbeta primers. In the authors' workflow: It was a later analysis that counted roughly 79 million unique TCR beta chains, of which around 11 million were shared. TCRdb's table, derived via immunoSEQ multiplex PCR, lists solely in-frame clones and lacks some. That table is the source of V, J and clone size, and D and trimming were worked out from the DNA. Seen here are some 140,000 clones, approximately 61% observed once, and the top ten hold 1.5% to 2%.

This TCR came from a human donor in good health. The rearrangement links TRBV4-1 to TRBJ1-2; 7 bases are a match to TRBD1. What was sequenced was PBMCs. The CDR3: CASSQEGTEHYGYTF. The DNA of the CDR3 is TGCGCCAGCAGCCAAGAAGGGACAGAGCACTATGGCTACACCTTC.